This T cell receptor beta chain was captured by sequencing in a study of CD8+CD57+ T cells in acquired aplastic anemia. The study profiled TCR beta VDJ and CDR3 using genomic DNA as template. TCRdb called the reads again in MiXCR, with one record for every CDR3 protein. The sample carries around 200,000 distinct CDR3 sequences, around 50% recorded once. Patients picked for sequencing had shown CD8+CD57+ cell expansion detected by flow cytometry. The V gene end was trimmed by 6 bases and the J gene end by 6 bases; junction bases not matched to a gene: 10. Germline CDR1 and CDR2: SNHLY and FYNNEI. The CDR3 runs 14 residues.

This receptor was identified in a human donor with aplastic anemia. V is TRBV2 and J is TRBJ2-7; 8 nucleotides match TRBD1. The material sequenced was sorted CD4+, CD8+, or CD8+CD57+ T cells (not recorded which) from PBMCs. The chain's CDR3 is CASRFGQGGLEQYF. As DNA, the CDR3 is TGTGCCAGCAGATTCGGACAGGGAGGCCTCGAGCAGTACTTC.